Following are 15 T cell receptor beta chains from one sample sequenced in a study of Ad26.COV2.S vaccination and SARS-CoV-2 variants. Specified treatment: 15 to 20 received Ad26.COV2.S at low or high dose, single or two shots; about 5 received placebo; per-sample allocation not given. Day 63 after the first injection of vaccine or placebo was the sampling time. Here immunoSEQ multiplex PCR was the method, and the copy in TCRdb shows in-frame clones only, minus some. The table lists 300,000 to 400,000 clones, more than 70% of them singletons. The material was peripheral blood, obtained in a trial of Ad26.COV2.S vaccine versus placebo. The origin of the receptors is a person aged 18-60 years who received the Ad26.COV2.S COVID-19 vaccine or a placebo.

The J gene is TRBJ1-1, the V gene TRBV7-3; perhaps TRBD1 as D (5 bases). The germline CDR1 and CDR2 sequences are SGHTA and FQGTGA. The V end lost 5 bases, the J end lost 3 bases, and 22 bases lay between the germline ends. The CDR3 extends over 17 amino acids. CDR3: CASSPSPRGGGDTEAFF. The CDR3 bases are TGTGCCAGCAGCCCATCCCCCCGGGGGGGAGGGGACACTGAAGCTTTCTTT. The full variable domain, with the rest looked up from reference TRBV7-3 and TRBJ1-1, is GAGVSQTPSNKVTEKGKYVELRCDPISGHTALYWYRQSLGQGPEFLIYFQGTGAADDSGLPNDRFFAVRPEGSVSTLKIQRTERGDSAVYLCASSPSPRGGGDTEAFFGQGTRLTVV.

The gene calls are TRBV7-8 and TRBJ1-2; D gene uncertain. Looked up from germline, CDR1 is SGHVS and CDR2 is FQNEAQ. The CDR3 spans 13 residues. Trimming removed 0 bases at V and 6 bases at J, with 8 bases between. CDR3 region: CASSLASGDGYTF. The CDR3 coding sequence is TGTGCCAGCAGCTTAGCGTCCGGGGATGGCTACACCTTC.

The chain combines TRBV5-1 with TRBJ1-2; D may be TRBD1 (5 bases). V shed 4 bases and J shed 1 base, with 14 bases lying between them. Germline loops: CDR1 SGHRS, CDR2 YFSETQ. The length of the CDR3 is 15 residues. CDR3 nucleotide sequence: TGCGCCAGCAGCAAAAATCGAGACAGTAACTATGGCTACACCTTC. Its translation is CASSKNRDSNYGYTF. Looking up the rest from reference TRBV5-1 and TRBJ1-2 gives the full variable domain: KAGVTQTPRYLIKTRGQQVTLSCSPISGHRSVSWYQQTPGQGLQFLFEYFSETQRNKGNFPGRFSGRQFSNSRSEMNVSTLELGDSALYLCASSKNRDSNYGYTFGSGTRLTVV.

CDR3 residues: CASSYRGPQMNTEAFF. CDR3 sequence (DNA): TGTGCCAGCAGTTACCGCGGACCGCAAATGAACACTGAAGCTTTCTTT. The chain recombines TRBV6-6 with TRBJ1-1; D is ambiguous. The CDR3 runs to 16 residues. Germline CDR1 and CDR2: MNHNY and SVGAGI (reference sequence). Trimming removed 2 bases from V and 0 bases from J, with 13 bases in between.

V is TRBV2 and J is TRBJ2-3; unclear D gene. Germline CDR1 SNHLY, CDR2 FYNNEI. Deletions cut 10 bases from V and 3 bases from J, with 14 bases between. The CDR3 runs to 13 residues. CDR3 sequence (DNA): TGTGCCATAGTGATTAGTGCTACAGATACGCAGTATTTT. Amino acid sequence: CAIVISATDTQYF.

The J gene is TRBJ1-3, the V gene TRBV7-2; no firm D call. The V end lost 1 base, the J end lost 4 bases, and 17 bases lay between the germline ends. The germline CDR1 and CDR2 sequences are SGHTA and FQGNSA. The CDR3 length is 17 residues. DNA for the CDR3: TGTGCCAGCAGCTTAGTGGCGGGAACCTTCGGCGGAAACACCATATATTTT. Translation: CASSLVAGTFGGNTIYF.

CDR3 nucleotide sequence: TGTGCCAGCAGCTTTTTTGTATCATACCAAGAGACCCAGTACTTC. Protein product: CASSFFVSYQETQYF. The chain is built from TRBV7-9 and TRBJ2-5, with no clear D. This CDR3 region has 15 residues. Germline loops: CDR1 SEHNR, CDR2 FQNEAQ (reference sequence). V lost 3 bases to trimming and J lost 0 bases, with 11 bases between them.

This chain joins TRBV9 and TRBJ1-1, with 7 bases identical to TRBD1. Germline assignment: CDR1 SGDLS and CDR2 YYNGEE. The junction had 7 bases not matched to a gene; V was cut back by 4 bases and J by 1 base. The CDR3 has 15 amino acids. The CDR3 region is CASSPYGTENTEAFF. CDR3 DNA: TGTGCCAGCAGCCCTTATGGGACAGAGAACACTGAAGCTTTCTTT.

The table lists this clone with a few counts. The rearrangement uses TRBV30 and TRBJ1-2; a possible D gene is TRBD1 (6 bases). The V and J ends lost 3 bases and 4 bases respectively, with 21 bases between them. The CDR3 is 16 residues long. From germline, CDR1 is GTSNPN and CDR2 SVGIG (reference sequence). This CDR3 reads CAWRPRGGATSYGYTF. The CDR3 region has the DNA TGTGCCTGGAGACCCCGAGGGGGGGCCACCTCCTATGGCTACACCTTC.

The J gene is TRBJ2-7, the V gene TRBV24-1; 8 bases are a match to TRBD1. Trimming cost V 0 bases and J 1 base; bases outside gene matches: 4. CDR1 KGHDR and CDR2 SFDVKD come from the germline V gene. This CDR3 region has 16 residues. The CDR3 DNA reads TGTGCCACCAGTGATTTGGTTTGGGACAGGTCCTACGAGCAGTACTTC. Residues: CATSDLVWDRSYEQYF.

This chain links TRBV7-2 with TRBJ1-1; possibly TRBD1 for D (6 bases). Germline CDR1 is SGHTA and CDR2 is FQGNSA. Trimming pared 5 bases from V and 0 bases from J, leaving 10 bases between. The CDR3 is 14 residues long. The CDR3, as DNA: TGTGCCAGCAGCCGGGACACCTTGAACACTGAAGCTTTCTTT. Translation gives CASSRDTLNTEAFF.

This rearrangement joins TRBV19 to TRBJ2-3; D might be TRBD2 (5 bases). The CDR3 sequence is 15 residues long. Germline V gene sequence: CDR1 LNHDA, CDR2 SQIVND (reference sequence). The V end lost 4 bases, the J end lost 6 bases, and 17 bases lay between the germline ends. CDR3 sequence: CASSTPVRGSDTQYF. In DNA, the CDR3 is TGTGCCAGTAGTACGCCGGTTCGAGGGTCCGATACGCAGTATTTT.

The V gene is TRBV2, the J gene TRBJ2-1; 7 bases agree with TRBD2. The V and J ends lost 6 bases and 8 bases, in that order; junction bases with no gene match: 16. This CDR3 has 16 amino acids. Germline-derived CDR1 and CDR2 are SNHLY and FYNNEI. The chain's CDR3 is CASSLNGLDLGDEQFF. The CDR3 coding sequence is TGTGCCAGCAGCCTAAATGGACTAGATCTGGGGGATGAGCAGTTCTTC.

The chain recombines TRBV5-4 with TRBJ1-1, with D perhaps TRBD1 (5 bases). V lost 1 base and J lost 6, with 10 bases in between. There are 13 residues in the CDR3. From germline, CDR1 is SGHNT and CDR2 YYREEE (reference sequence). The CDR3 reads CASSLIGTSEAFF. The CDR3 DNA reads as TGTGCCAGCAGCTTGATAGGGACCTCTGAAGCTTTCTTT.

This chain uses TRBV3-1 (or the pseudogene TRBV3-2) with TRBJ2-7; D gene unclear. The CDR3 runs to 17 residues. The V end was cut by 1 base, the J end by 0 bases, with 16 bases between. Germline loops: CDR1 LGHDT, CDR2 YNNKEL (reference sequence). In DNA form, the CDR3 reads TGTGCCAGCAGCCAAGTGTTAGGTGGCTGGCCCTCCTACGAGCAGTACTTC. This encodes CASSQVLGGWPSYEQYF.